This T cell receptor (beta chain) comes out of a study of response to subunit inactivated influenza vaccine. Study conclusions and caveats: Researchers suggested that each seasonal influenza vaccination recruits few new T cells.

This CDR3 comprises 17 residues. Germline V gene sequence: CDR1 SNHLY, CDR2 FYNNEI. Trimming cost V 0 bases and J 2 bases, with 15 bases left between them. Of note for this clonotype: Its antigen is unidentified.

TCRdb processed the RT-PCR reads anew with MiXCR; each CDR3 protein has one entry. The repertoire has fewer than 750,000 distinct CDR3 sequences, 12% to 15% of them found once; the top ten carry over 8.5%. This clonotype originated in a man aged 45-65 years who received an inactivated influenza vaccine. The gene calls are TRBV2 and TRBJ2-3; no definite D call. Specimen: PBMCs from blood, collected approximately 12 days after vaccination. The CDR3 region is CASSEALGFRPTDTQYF. The CDR3 DNA sequence: TGTGCCAGCAGTGAAGCGCTGGGGTTCAGGCCCACAGATACGCAGTATTTT.